The 32 T cell receptor beta chains below come from one sample, sequenced in a study of T cells in Graves' hyperthyroidism and ophthalmopathy. Researchers took RNA transcripts and amplified the TCR beta CDR3 regions from them. The TCR CDR3 first-round RT-PCR relied on the HTBI primer set. TCRdb recomputed calls from the multiplex PCR reads with MiXCR, one row per CDR3 protein. The table shows about 180,000 distinct CDR3 sequences, with over 7.5% occurring only once. Sequencing was performed on blood. The receptors here all came from a young woman with Graves' hyperthyroidism that later progressed to Graves' ophthalmopathy.

This clonotype has just a few counts. The genes are TRBV19 and TRBJ2-2; D is unresolved. Germline V gene sequence: CDR1 LNHDA, CDR2 SQIVND (reference sequence). Trimming removed 5 bases from V and 5 bases from J, with 15 bases in between. The CDR3 runs to 15 residues. CDR3 sequence: CASSVATRRTGELFF. The CDR3 nucleotides are TGTGCCAGTAGTGTCGCAACCCGAAGGACCGGGGAGCTGTTTTTT.

This clonotype was counted ten times or more. The J gene is TRBJ2-7, the V gene TRBV28; D remains ambiguous. CDR1 is MDHEN and CDR2 is SYDVKM in the germline V gene. Trimming stripped 3 bases from V and 1 base from J, with 10 bases between. This CDR3 is built from 14 residues. CDR3 residues: CASSLVSPSYEQYF. The CDR3 DNA follows: TGTGCCAGCAGTTTGGTGAGCCCATCCTACGAGCAGTACTTC. The entire variable domain, with the rest obtained from reference TRBV28 and TRBJ2-7, is as follows: DVKVTQSSRYLVKRTGEKVFLECVQDMDHENMFWYRQDPGLGLRLIYFSYDVKMKEKGDIPEGYSVSREKKERFSLILESASTNQTSMYLCASSLVSPSYEQYFGPGTRLTVT.

V is TRBV7-9 and J is TRBJ1-3; TRBD1 matches at 7 bases. The trim removed 3 bases at V and 2 bases at J, leaving 4 bases unmatched. Germline CDR1 SEHNR, CDR2 FQNEAQ (reference sequence). The CDR3 contains 15 residues. The CDR3 DNA reads as TGTGCCAGCAGCTTTCTGACAGGGCCTGGAAACACCATATATTTT. This sequence encodes CASSFLTGPGNTIYF.

A word on this clonotype: This clone may be a read error of a much larger clone one base away. The conserved final phenylalanine or tryptophan is absent from the CDR3, which likely points to a read error. The chain recombines TRBV2 with TRBJ1-2, with D perhaps matching TRBD1 (6 bases). The CDR3 has 13 residues. Germline V gene lookup returns CDR1 SNHLY and CDR2 FYNNEI. V lost 4 bases, J lost 4 bases, and 10 bases lay in between. The CDR3 nucleotides read TGTGCCAGCAGTGTAGGACAGAGCTATGGCTACACCTTA. Its translation: CASSVGQSYGYTL.

Ten or more counts support this clonotype. The chain is built from TRBV18 and TRBJ2-1, with TRBD1 identical over 7 bases. Germline V gene data show CDR1 as KGHSH and CDR2 as LQKENI. The CDR3 loop spans 15 amino acids. V trimming: 4 bases; J trimming: 0 bases; junction bases outside the gene matches: 3. The CDR3 coding sequence is TGTGCCAGCTCACGAGACAGGGACTCCTACAATGAGCAGTTCTTC. As protein: CASSRDRDSYNEQFF.

This clonotype appeared many times. The chain links TRBV7-2 to TRBJ2-1; the match to TRBD2 covers 7 bases. Per the germline V gene, CDR1 is SGHTA and CDR2 is FQGNSA. The CDR3 runs to 13 residues. The V gene end was trimmed by 5 bases and the J gene end by 8 bases; junction bases not matched to a gene: 6. In nucleotides, the CDR3 is TGTGCCAGCAGCCGGACTAGATCCCATGAGCAGTTCTTC. The encoded protein is CASSRTRSHEQFF.

V usage is TRBV11-2 and J usage is TRBJ2-3, with a weak D call TRBD2 (5 bases). V lost 0 bases, J lost 1 base, and 14 bases lay in between. The CDR3 has 17 amino acids. Germline V gene lookup returns CDR1 SGHAT and CDR2 FQNNGV. CDR3 nucleotide sequence: TGTGCCAGCAGCTTAGATATGGGAGTGGCGCGCACAGATACGCAGTATTTT. Translated, it gives CASSLDMGVARTDTQYF. Full variable domain (rest looked up from reference TRBV11-2 and TRBJ2-3): EAGVAQSPRYKIIEKRQSVAFWCNPISGHATLYWYQQILGQGPKLLIQFQNNGVVDDSQLPKDRFSAERLKGVDSTLKIQPAKLEDSAVYLCASSLDMGVARTDTQYFGPGTRLTVL.

In this sample, this clonotype turned up many times. The chain's CDR3 is CASSLIRGGPITDTQYF. CDR3 in DNA: TGTGCCAGCAGTTTAATTAGGGGGGGGCCGATCACAGATACGCAGTATTTT. The J gene is TRBJ2-3, the V gene TRBV12-3 or TRBV12-4, with D possibly matching TRBD2 (7 bases). The CDR3 sequence is 17 residues long. V shed 2 bases and J shed 2 bases, with 17 bases lying between them.

At least ten counts were recorded for this clonotype. This sequence joins TRBV13 and TRBJ2-3, with D perhaps being TRBD1 or TRBD2 (7 bases each). Germline-derived CDR1 and CDR2 are PRHDT and FYEKMQ (reference sequence). The CDR3 length is 15 residues. The V and J ends lost 5 bases and 2 bases respectively, with 14 bases between them. CDR3: CASSPGGAVTDTQYF. The CDR3 region has the DNA TGTGCCAGCAGCCCAGGGGGGGCTGTCACAGATACGCAGTATTTT.

This clonotype has ten or more counts. The V call is TRBV7-3, the J call TRBJ2-1, with 11 nucleotides matching TRBD2. CDR1 SGHTA and CDR2 FQGTGA come from the germline V gene. CDR3 size: 14 residues. With 4 bases clipped from V and 8 bases from J, the junction kept 4 bases outside the gene matches. CDR3 in DNA: TGTGCCAGCAGCTCTCCGGGACTAGCGGATGAGCAGTTCTTC. Translating it yields CASSSPGLADEQFF.

This clonotype was recorded at least ten times. The chain uses TRBV5-1 and TRBJ1-2; 7 nucleotides align to TRBD1. With 4 bases clipped from V and 0 bases from J, the junction kept 6 bases outside the gene matches. Looked up from germline, CDR1 is SGHRS and CDR2 is YFSETQ. The CDR3 runs 15 residues. The chain's CDR3 is CASSPDRVTNYGYTF. The CDR3 bases are TGCGCCAGCAGCCCCGACAGGGTTACTAACTATGGCTACACCTTC.

This clonotype was recorded many times. The J gene is TRBJ2-1, the V gene TRBV10-3; TRBD2 matches 8 bases. CDR3 length equals 15 residues. CDR1 and CDR2 (germline): ENHRY, SYGVKD. Unmatched junction bases numbered 14, after V lost 7 bases and J lost 9 bases. CDR3 coding DNA: TGTGCCATCACCGAAGACGGACTAGCTTTCAGTGAGCAGTTCTTC. Encoded protein: CAITEDGLAFSEQFF.

The table lists this clonotype with many counts. This chain joins TRBV5-1 and TRBJ2-7; 11 positions agree with TRBD2. Germline V gene sequence: CDR1 SGHRS, CDR2 YFSETQ. The CDR3 contains 17 residues. After removal of 4 bases from V and 2 bases from J, the junction contained 11 bases not matched to a gene. CDR3 amino acids: CASSPGVGLAGPYEQYF. CDR3 nucleotides: TGCGCCAGCAGCCCGGGTGTAGGACTAGCGGGTCCCTACGAGCAGTACTTC.

Of note for this clonotype: This could be a read error, since a much larger clone is one nucleotide away. CDR3 bases: TGTGCCAGCAGTGAGGGGTCCTGTAATTCACCCCTCCACTTT. Translating it yields CASSEGSCNSPLHF. This rearrangement joins TRBV6-1 to TRBJ1-6; no clear D gene. Germline loops: CDR1 MNHNS, CDR2 SASEGT. The CDR3 runs 14 residues.

This clonotype has ten or more counts. The genes are TRBV28 and TRBJ2-7; 9 nucleotides agree with TRBD1. With V trimmed by 7 bases and J by 3 bases, 4 bases remained unmatched. This CDR3 contains 13 residues. From germline, CDR1 is MDHEN and CDR2 SYDVKM. CDR3 coding DNA: TGTGCCAGCACCGGGACAGGGTACTACGAGCAGTACTTC. Translated: CASTGTGYYEQYF.

In this sample, this clonotype turned up many times. The chain recombines TRBV12-3 or TRBV12-4 with TRBJ2-2; D is perhaps TRBD1 (6 bases). This CDR3 region has 14 residues. Trimming removed 6 bases at V and 7 bases at J, with 15 bases between. The CDR3 loop reads CASRAGVRVGELFF. The CDR3, as DNA: TGTGCCAGCAGGGCAGGGGTAAGGGTCGGGGAGCTGTTTTTT.

This clonotype was picked up many times. The chain has TRBV19 and TRBJ1-1; weak D call: TRBD1 (5 bases). Looked up from germline, CDR1 is LNHDA and CDR2 is SQIVND (reference sequence). Deletions cut 5 bases from V and 4 bases from J, with 17 bases between. This CDR3 is built from 15 residues. DNA for the CDR3: TGTGCCAGTAGTTGGGGTGGGGGTTGGGGCACTGAAGCTTTCTTT. Its protein product is CASSWGGGWGTEAFF.

This clonotype appeared many times. The chain recombines TRBV30 with TRBJ2-7, with 8 bases fitting TRBD1. This CDR3 region has 13 residues. Germline V CDR1 and CDR2: GTSNPN, SVGIG (reference sequence). Losses at the gene ends were 8 bases for V and 7 bases for J; bases not matched to a gene: 13. CDR3 DNA sequence: TGTGCCATCAATCCGGGACAGGTTAGGGAGCAGTACTTC. Its protein product is CAINPGQVREQYF.

This clonotype has ten or more counts. The gene calls are TRBV6-1 and TRBJ1-3; D remains ambiguous. The CDR3 length is 15 residues. Germline CDR1 and CDR2: MNHNS and SASEGT. V shed 6 bases and J shed 2 bases, with 14 bases lying between them. The CDR3 DNA reads as TGTGCCAGCAGCACGGGGAGCCTGGCTGGAAACACCATATATTTT. It encodes CASSTGSLAGNTIYF.

This clonotype came up many times. CDR3 residues: CAIKGGLAGEETQYF. Written as DNA, the CDR3 is TGTGCCATCAAAGGAGGGCTAGCGGGAGAAGAGACCCAGTACTTC. The J gene is TRBJ2-5, the V gene TRBV10-3, with 10 bases that match TRBD2. Per germline, CDR1 ENHRY and CDR2 SYGVKD. J was trimmed by 3 bases and V by 7 bases; bases with no gene match: 8. This CDR3 region has 15 residues.

The V and J genes are TRBV4-1 and TRBJ2-5, with TRBD2 identical over 14 bases. The V gene's germline CDR1 is MGHRA and CDR2 YSYEKL. V was clipped by 4 bases and J by 10 bases; unmatched bases: 5. The CDR3 is made up of 14 amino acids. The CDR3 coding sequence is TGCGCCAGCAGCCCGGGACTAGCGGGAGTCCTCCAGTACTTC. The encoded protein is CASSPGLAGVLQYF.

This sequence joins TRBV6-2 or TRBV6-3 and TRBJ2-7; 11 bases are shared with TRBD2. CDR1 is MNHEY and CDR2 is SVGEGT in the germline V gene. The CDR3 length is 16 residues. V dropped 6 bases and J dropped 0; count of bases not matched to a gene: 7. The CDR3 sequence is CASSPSGRPSSYEQYF. In nucleotides, the CDR3 is TGTGCCAGCAGCCCTAGCGGGAGGCCGAGCTCCTACGAGCAGTACTTC.

This clonotype was recorded many times. The chain combines TRBV19 with TRBJ1-6; a weak D match, TRBD1 (5 bases). The CDR3 covers 15 residues. CDR1 is LNHDA and CDR2 is SQIVND in the germline V gene (reference sequence). Trimming removed 5 bases from V and 7 bases from J, with 15 bases in between. The CDR3 sequence is CASSGTGTGNSPLHF. The CDR3 nucleotides are TGTGCCAGTAGTGGAACCGGGACGGGAAATTCACCCCTCCACTTT.

The chain joins TRBV24-1 to TRBJ2-3; 7 bases are shared with TRBD1. Germline loops: CDR1 KGHDR, CDR2 SFDVKD. The CDR3 has 14 amino acids. The V gene end was trimmed by 4 bases and the J gene end by 6 bases; junction bases not matched to a gene: 6. CDR3 nucleotides: TGTGCCACCAGTGAATTGACAGGGACCGATACGCAGTATTTT. Its translation is CATSELTGTDTQYF.

Comments on this clonotype: A much bigger clone sits one base away, suggesting this may be a read error. This chain connects TRBV19 to TRBJ2-7; 10 bases align to TRBD2. From germline, CDR1 is LNHDA and CDR2 SQIVND (reference sequence). CDR3 length equals 14 residues. Trimming removed 5 bases from V and 9 bases from J; junction bases left unmatched: 10. The CDR3 here is CASSSLPSGGRQYF. CDR3 bases: TGTGCCAGTAGTTCATTGCCTAGCGGGGGAAGGCAGTACTTC.

The table lists this clonotype with many counts. The chain recombines TRBV28 with TRBJ1-5; 10 nucleotides agree with TRBD1. Germline CDR1 reads MDHEN; CDR2 reads SYDVKM. V lost 1 base to trimming and J lost 4 bases; unmatched junction nucleotides: 4. The CDR3 covers 16 residues. CDR3 sequence: CASSLYGTGVNQPQHF. CDR3 DNA: TGTGCCAGCAGTTTATATGGGACAGGGGTGAATCAGCCCCAGCATTTT.

This clonotype was picked up many times. For the CDR3, the DNA is TGTGCCAGCAGAGTCGACAGGCTCTCTGGAAACACCATATATTTT. It is translated as CASRVDRLSGNTIYF. J is TRBJ1-3 and V is TRBV2, with D maybe TRBD1 (6 bases). V lost 6 bases, J lost 0 bases, and 12 bases lay in between. CDR1 is SNHLY and CDR2 is FYNNEI in the germline V gene. The CDR3 is made up of 15 amino acids.

This clonotype was found a few times. The V and J genes are TRBV6-1 and TRBJ2-5; no firm D call. In germline, CDR1 is MNHNS, CDR2 SASEGT. This CDR3 has 13 amino acids. V lost 5 bases to trimming and J lost 4 bases, with 11 bases between them. The CDR3 protein is CASSLGWGETQYF. CDR3 DNA sequence: TGTGCCAGCAGTTTGGGGTGGGGAGAGACCCAGTACTTC.

A few counts support this clonotype. The chain carries TRBV5-6 and TRBJ1-4; possible D gene TRBD1, 5 bases. This CDR3 region has 13 residues. The germline V gene has CDR1 SGHDT and CDR2 YYEEEE. The ends were cut back, 3 bases at V and 8 bases at J, with 11 bases in the middle. The CDR3 here is CASSSGSWEKLFF. The CDR3 coding sequence is TGTGCCAGCAGCTCAGGGTCATGGGAAAAACTGTTTTTT. The variable domain in full, with the rest retrieved from reference TRBV5-6 and TRBJ1-4, is DAGVTQSPTHLIKTRGQQVTLRCSPKSGHDTVSWYQQALGQGPQFIFQYYEEEERQRGNFPDRFSGHQFPNYSSELNVNALLLGDSALYLCASSSGSWEKLFFGSGTQLSVL.

This clonotype was detected ten times or more. V gene TRBV6-1 combines with J gene TRBJ1-6, with D maybe TRBD1 (5 bases). The germline V gene has CDR1 MNHNS and CDR2 SASEGT. The CDR3 has 15 amino acids. V gave up 4 bases and J gave up 7 bases, with 14 bases separating them. The CDR3: CASSAPGPKNSPLHF. In DNA, the CDR3 is TGTGCCAGCAGTGCCCCGGGACCAAAGAATTCACCCCTCCACTTT.

This clonotype was seen at least ten times. The chain is built from TRBV2 and TRBJ2-2; D remains ambiguous. The CDR3 is 13 amino acids. CDR1 is SNHLY and CDR2 is FYNNEI in the germline V gene. Trimming removed 5 bases at V and 3 bases at J, with 7 bases between. Here the CDR3 reads CASSLRDTGELFF. The CDR3 DNA is TGTGCCAGCAGTCTTAGGGACACCGGGGAGCTGTTTTTT.

This clonotype was detected many times. The rearrangement joins TRBV7-9 to TRBJ2-4; D is perhaps TRBD1 (6 bases). Germline V gives CDR1 SEHNR, CDR2 FQNEAQ (reference sequence). The CDR3 totals 18 residues. V was shortened by 3 bases and J by 0 bases, with 18 bases between the two germline ends. CDR3 in DNA: TGTGCCAGCAGCTTCAAGGGTGGGACATTTCTAGCCAAAAACATTCAGTACTTC. Its translation: CASSFKGGTFLAKNIQYF. Supplemented by reference TRBV7-9 and TRBJ2-4, the full variable domain reads DTGVSQNPRHKITKRGQNVTFRCDPISEHNRLYWYRQTLGQGPEFLTYFQNEAQLEKSRLLSDRFSAERPKGSFSTLEIQRTEQGDSAMYLCASSFKGGTFLAKNIQYFGAGTRLSVL.